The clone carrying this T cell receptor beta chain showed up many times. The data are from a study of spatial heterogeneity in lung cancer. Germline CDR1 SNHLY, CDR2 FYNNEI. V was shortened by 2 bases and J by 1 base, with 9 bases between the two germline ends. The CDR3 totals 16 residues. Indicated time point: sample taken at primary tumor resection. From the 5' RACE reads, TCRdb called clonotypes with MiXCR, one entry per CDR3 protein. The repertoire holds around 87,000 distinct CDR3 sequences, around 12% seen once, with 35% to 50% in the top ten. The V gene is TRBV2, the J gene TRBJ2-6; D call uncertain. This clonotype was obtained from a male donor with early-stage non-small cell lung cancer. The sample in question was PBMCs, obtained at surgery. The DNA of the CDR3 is TGTGCCAGCAGTGAAAAGGGCGAGTCTGGGGCCAACGTCCTGACTTTC. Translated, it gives CASSEKGESGANVLTF.